This T cell receptor beta chain derives from a study of T cells in Graves' hyperthyroidism and ophthalmopathy. Amplification yielded TCR beta CDR3 regions, with RNA transcripts as the source. RT-PCR in the first round (using the HTBI primer set) targeted the TCR CDR3. Using its own MiXCR run on the multiplex PCR reads, TCRdb lists one record per CDR3 protein. The table shows 250,000 or so distinct CDR3 sequences, with about 15% occurring only once. The sample holds many counts of this clonotype. Each ophthalmopathy patient scored at least 3 on the Clinical Activity Score and at least 4 on NOSPECS grade, with duration under 3 months. Germline V CDR1 and CDR2: LGHNA, YNFKEQ. The CDR3 is made up of 12 amino acids. With 0 bases removed from V and 9 bases from J, the gap between germline ends came to 8 bases.

Source material: blood. The chain carries TRBV4-2 and TRBJ1-2; a weak D match, TRBD1 (5 bases). This sequence originates from a woman aged 18-29 years with Graves' ophthalmopathy. The CDR3 region has the DNA TGTGCCAGCAGCCAAGAGGACAATCGCTACACCTTC. As protein: CASSQEDNRYTF.